This T cell receptor beta chain was retrieved from a study of CD8 T cells in ankylosing spondylitis. Notes on the study in general: Disease-linked clones reportedly showed significant enrichment in matched ankylosing spondylitis synovial fluid. Some motif variants had been reported before (in reactive arthritis synovial fluid and blood). A TCR beta motif of about 8 highly homologous variants appeared characteristic of ankylosing spondylitis blood.

Quantitative barcoded 5'-RACE was used to prepare TCR beta libraries. One entry per CDR3 protein results from TCRdb running MiXCR on the 5' RACE reads. The repertoire holds about 130,000 distinct CDR3 sequences, with approximately 15% as singletons. This clonotype was recorded a few times. The antigen is undetermined. A junction end diverges from the germline sequence, so it may reflect a read error. The CDR3 runs to 13 residues. Germline V gene lookup returns CDR1 SGHVS and CDR2 FNYEAQ. This receptor was obtained from a female donor with ankylosing spondylitis or in good health (not recorded which). The sequenced sample was blood, either unsorted or a sorted T cell fraction (not recorded which). The genes are TRBV7-6 and TRBJ1-1; the match to TRBD1 covers 9 bases. CDR3 protein: CASSMTGGTEAFF. The CDR3 nucleotides are TGTGCTAGCAGCATGACAGGGGGCACTGAAGCTTTCTTT.